This TCR beta chain is from a study of T cells in Graves' hyperthyroidism and ophthalmopathy. Study results and caveats: The model anticipated ophthalmopathy a median about six months pre-onset.

In the case of this clonotype: Antigen specificity is unknown.

Graves' hyperthyroidism showing no ophthalmopathy progression within 18 months was considered stable. Germline V gene data show CDR1 as SGHDT and CDR2 as YYEEEE. The CDR3 spans 18 residues. V was trimmed by 0 bases and J by 1 base, leaving 20 bases between them. Regions amplified from RNA transcripts were the TCR beta CDR3 regions. A set of HTBI primers served as the primers for a first-round RT-PCR of the TCR CDR3. TCRdb fed the multiplex PCR reads into MiXCR, producing one record per CDR3 protein. This repertoire shows about 680,000 distinct CDR3 sequences, 35% found once; its top ten account for around 30%.

The V call is TRBV5-6, the J call TRBJ2-7; D remains unclear. This sequence originates from a woman in her thirties or forties with Graves' hyperthyroidism. The sample comprised blood. Here the CDR3 DNA reads TGTGCCAGCAGCTTGGAACGTGGTAGGCGTCGACCGTCCTACGAGCAGTACTTC. Amino acids: CASSLERGRRRPSYEQYF.